This T cell receptor beta chain was captured by sequencing in a study of HIV-infected patients and healthy controls. General observations from the study: Healthy controls carried many MAIT alpha-chain CDR3s, while HIV+ repertoires had few.

About 500 ng RNA was reverse transcribed with alpha and beta constant-region primers. Alpha and beta chain libraries were made separately by chain-specific third strand synthesis with multiplexing indices. Using its own MiXCR run on the 5' RACE reads, TCRdb lists one record per CDR3 protein. The table lists about 16,000 distinct CDR3 sequences, roughly a tenth of them singletons, with approximately 5.1% in the top ten. This clonotype was counted only a few times. Its cognate antigen is unknown. Whole blood was used without fractionation, so all unsorted peripheral T cells were included. CDR3 length equals 15 residues. V lost 3 bases and J 5 bases, leaving 14 bases between the germline ends. Germline-derived CDR1 and CDR2 are SGDLS and YYNGEE.

This receptor was taken from an adult in good health. Sequencing input: blood. The chain has TRBV9 and TRBJ2-2; D call uncertain. The CDR3 sequence: CASSAPPPGTGELFF. CDR3 coding DNA: TGTGCCAGCAGCGCCCCCCCCCCTGGGACCGGGGAGCTGTTTTTT. Full variable domain (rest looked up from reference TRBV9 and TRBJ2-2): DSGVTQTPKHLITATGQRVTLRCSPRSGDLSVYWYQQSLDQGLQFLIQYYNGEERAKGNILERFSAQQFPDLHSELNLSSLELGDSALYFCASSAPPPGTGELFFGEGSRLTVL.